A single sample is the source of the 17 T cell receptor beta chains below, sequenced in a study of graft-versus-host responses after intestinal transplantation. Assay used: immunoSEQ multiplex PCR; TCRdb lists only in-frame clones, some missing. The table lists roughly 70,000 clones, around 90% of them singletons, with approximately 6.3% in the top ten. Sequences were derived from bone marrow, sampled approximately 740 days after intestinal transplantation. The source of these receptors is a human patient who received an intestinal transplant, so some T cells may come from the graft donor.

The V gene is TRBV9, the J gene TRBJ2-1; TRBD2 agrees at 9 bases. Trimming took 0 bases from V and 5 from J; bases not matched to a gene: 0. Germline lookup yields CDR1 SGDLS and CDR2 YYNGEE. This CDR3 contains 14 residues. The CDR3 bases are TGTGCCAGCAGCGTAGGCGGGAGGGACAATGAGCAGTTCTTC. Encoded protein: CASSVGGRDNEQFF.

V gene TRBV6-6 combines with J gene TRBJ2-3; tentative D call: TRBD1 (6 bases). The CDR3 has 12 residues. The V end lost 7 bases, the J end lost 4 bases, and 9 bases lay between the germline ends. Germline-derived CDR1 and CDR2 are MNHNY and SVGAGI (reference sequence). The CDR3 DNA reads TGTGCCAGCACAGGGGTTGCAGATACGCAGTATTTT. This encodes CASTGVADTQYF.

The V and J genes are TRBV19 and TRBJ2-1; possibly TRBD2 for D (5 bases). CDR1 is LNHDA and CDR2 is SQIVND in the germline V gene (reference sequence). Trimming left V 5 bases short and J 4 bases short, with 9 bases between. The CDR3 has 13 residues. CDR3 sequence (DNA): TGTGCCAGTAGTGTCGGGGAGTACAATGAGCAGTTCTTC. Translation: CASSVGEYNEQFF.

The CDR3 bases are TGTGCCAGCAGCTTGAAGGGATATAGCAATCAGCCCCAGCATTTT. Translation gives CASSLKGYSNQPQHF. This chain joins TRBV5-6 and TRBJ1-5; D unresolved. In germline, CDR1 is SGHDT, CDR2 YYEEEE. Trimming stripped 1 base from V and 0 bases from J, with 8 bases between. CDR3 size: 15 residues.

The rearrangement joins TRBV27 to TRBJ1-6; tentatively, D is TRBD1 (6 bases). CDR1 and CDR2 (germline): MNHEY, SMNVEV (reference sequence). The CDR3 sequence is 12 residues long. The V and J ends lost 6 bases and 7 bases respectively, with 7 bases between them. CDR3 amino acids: CASRRGNSPLHF. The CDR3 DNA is TGTGCCAGCAGAAGGGGGAATTCACCCCTCCACTTT.

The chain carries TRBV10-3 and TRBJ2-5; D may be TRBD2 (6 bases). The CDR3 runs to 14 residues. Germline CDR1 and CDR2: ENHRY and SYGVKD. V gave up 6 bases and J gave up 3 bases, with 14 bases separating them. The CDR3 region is CAIRGGIAEETQYF. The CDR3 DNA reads TGTGCCATCAGGGGGGGTATAGCGGAAGAGACCCAGTACTTC.

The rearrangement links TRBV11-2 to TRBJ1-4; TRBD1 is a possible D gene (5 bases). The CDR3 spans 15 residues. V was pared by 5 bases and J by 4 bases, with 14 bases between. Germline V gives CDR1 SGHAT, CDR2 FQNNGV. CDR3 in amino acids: CASSPRWGNNEKLFF. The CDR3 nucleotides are TGTGCCAGCAGCCCCCGATGGGGGAATAATGAAAAACTGTTTTTT.

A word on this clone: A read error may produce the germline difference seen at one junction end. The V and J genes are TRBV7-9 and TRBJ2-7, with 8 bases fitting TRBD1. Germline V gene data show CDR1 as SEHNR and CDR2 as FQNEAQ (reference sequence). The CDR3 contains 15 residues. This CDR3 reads CASSLAAGGLHEQYF. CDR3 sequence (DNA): TGTGCCAGCAGCCTAGCCGCAGGGGGCCTCCACGAGCAGTACTTC. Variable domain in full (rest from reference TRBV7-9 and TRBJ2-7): DTGVSQNPRHKITKRGQNVTFRCDPISEHNRLYWYRQTLGQGPEFLTYFQNEAQLEKSRLLSDRFSAERPKGSFSTLEIQRTEQGDSAMYLCASSLAAGGLHEQYFGPGTRLTVT.

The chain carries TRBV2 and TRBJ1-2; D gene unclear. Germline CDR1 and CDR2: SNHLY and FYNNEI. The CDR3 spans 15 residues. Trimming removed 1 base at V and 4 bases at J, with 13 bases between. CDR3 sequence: CASSEGLWGSYGYTF. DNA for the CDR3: TGTGCCAGCAGTGAAGGTCTGTGGGGATCCTATGGCTACACCTTC. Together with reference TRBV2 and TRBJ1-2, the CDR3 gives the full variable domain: EPEVTQTPSHQVTQMGQEVILRCVPISNHLYFYWYRQILGQKVEFLVSFYNNEISEKSEIFDDQFSVERPDGSNFTLKIRSTKLEDSAMYFCASSEGLWGSYGYTFGSGTRLTVV.

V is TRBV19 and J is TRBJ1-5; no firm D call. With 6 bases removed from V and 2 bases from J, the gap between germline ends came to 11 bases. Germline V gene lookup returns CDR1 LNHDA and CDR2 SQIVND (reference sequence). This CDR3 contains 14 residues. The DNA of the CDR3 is TGTGCCAGTAGCCCCACGTGGGGCAATCAGCCCCAGCATTTT. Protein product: CASSPTWGNQPQHF.

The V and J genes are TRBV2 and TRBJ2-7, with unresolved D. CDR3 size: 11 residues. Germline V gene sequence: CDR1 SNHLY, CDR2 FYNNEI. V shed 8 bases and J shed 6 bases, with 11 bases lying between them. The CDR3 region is CASGKRGEQYF. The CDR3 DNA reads TGTGCCAGCGGGAAGAGAGGCGAGCAGTACTTC.

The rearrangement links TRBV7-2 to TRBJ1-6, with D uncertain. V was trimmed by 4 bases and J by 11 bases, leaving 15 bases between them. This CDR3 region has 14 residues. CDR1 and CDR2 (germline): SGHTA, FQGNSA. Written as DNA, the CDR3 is TGTGCCAGCAGCTGGACCCGGGATATGACACCCCTCCACTTT. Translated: CASSWTRDMTPLHF.

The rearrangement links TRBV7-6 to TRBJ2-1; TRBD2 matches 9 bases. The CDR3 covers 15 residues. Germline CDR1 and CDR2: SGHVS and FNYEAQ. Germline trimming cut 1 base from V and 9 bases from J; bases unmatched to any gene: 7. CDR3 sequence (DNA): TGTGCCAGCAGCTTAGACCCAGCGGGAGGTAGTGAGCAGTTCTTC. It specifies CASSLDPAGGSEQFF.

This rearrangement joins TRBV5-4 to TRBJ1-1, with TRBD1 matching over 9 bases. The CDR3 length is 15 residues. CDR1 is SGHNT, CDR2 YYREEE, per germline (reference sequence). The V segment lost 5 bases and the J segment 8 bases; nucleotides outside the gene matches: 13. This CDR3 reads CASRSTGGPEIEAFF. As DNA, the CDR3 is TGTGCCAGCAGGTCCACAGGGGGCCCGGAGATCGAAGCTTTCTTT.

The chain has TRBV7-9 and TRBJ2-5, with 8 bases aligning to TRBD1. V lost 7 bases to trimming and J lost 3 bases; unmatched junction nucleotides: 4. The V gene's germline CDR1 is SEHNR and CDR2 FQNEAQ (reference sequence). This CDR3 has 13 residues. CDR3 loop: CASNRGTEETQYF. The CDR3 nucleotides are TGTGCCAGCAACAGGGGGACAGAAGAGACCCAGTACTTC.

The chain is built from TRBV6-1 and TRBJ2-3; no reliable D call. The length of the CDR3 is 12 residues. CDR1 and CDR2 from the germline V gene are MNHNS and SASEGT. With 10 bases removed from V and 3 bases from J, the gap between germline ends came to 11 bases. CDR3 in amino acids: CAIFEVTDTQYF. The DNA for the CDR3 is TGTGCCATTTTCGAGGTGACAGATACGCAGTATTTT.

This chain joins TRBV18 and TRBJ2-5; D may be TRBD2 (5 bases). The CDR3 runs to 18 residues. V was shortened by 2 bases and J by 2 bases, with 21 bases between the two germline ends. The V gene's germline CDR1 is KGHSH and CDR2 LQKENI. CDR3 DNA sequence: TGTGCCAGCTCACCAAGCCTCCGCCGGGGTAGGGAGCAAGAGACCCAGTACTTC. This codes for CASSPSLRRGREQETQYF.